Reported below is one T cell receptor (beta chain). The antigen is unknown. These data originate in a study of CD8 T cells in Susac syndrome. Study as a whole: About 6 sequenced Susac syndrome patients had clinically active disease, while under ten were in remission. There were Susac syndrome patients who were therapy-naive at blood draw, others on corticosteroids, and others on intravenous immunoglobulin alone. Study-wide results and caveats: CD4+ T cell repertoires in Susac syndrome lacked clonal expansion.

Germline assignment: CDR1 MNHEY and CDR2 SMNVEV (reference sequence). This CDR3 contains 19 residues. The ends lost 6 bases at V and 0 bases at J; junction bases unmatched: 18. With random hexamers, reverse transcription was performed on about 0.5 to 1 ug of RNA. Each CDR3 protein is one row after TCRdb ran MiXCR on the immunoSEQ multiplex PCR reads. Among 170,000 or so distinct CDR3 sequences listed, more than 95% were seen once. In Susac syndrome patients, recently defined diagnostic criteria for definite or probable disease were met. This TCR came from a human donor with Susac syndrome. The sequenced sample was CD4+ T cells from PBMCs. This chain uses TRBV27 with TRBJ2-3, with 7 bases aligning to TRBD2. The CDR3, as DNA: TGTGCCAGCAGCTTTAACCCCCCGGGGCAGCGGGGCAGCACAGATACGCAGTATTTT. Its translation: CASSFNPPGQRGSTDTQYF.